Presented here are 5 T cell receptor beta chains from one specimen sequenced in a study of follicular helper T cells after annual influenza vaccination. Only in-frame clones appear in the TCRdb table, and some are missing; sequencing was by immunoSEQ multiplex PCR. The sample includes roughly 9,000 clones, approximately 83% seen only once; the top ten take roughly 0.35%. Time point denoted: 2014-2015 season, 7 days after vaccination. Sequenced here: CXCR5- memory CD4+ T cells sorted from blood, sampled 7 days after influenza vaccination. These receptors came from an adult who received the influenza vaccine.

CDR3 nucleotide sequence: TGTGCCATCAGTGAGTCGAGCGGTGGGGCAGGTTCCCCCTACGAGCAGTACTTC. Translating gives CAISESSGGAGSPYEQYF. V usage is TRBV10-3 and J usage is TRBJ2-7, with D possibly called TRBD1 or TRBD2 (5 bases each). V was clipped by 0 bases and J by 2 bases, with 20 bases between them. Germline loops: CDR1 ENHRY, CDR2 SYGVKD. This CDR3 region has 18 residues.

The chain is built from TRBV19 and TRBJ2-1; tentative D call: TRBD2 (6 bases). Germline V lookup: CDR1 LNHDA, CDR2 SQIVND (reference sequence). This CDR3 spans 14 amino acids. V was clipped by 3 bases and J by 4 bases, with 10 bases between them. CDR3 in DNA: TGTGCCAGTAGTATTGAGACTAGTTACAATGAGCAGTTCTTC. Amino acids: CASSIETSYNEQFF.

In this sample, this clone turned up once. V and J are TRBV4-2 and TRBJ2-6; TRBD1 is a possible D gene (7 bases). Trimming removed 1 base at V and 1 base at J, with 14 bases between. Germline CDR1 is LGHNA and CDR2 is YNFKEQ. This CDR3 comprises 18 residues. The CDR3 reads CASSQVSRGVSGANVLTF. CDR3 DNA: TGTGCCAGCAGCCAAGTATCCAGGGGGGTTTCTGGGGCCAACGTCCTGACTTTC.

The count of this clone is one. Here the CDR3 DNA reads TGTGCCAGCAGGGGAGTCAGCGAGCAGTTCTTC. This codes for CASRGVSEQFF. V is TRBV6-5 and J is TRBJ2-1; possible D gene TRBD2, 5 bases. V was cut by 6 bases and J by 10 bases, with 10 bases left in between. The CDR3 totals 11 residues. CDR1 MNHEY and CDR2 SVGAGI come from the germline V gene.

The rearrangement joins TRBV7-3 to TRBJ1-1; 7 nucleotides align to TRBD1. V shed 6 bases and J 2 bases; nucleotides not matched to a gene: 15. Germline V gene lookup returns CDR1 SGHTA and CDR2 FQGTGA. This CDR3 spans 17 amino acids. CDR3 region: CASRSSGGQSKNTEAFF. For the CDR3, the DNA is TGTGCCAGCAGGTCCAGTGGGGGACAGAGTAAAAACACTGAAGCTTTCTTT.